Presented here are 22 T cell receptor beta chains from one specimen sequenced in a study of neurological immune-mediated disorders. TCRdb used MiXCR to reprocess the 5' RACE reads, holding one entry per CDR3 protein. The sample consists of 66,000 or so distinct CDR3 sequences, 4.5% of them appearing once. The sequenced material came from PBMCs. The receptor source for this set is a man under 40 with multiple sclerosis.

Ten or more counts support this clonotype. V gene TRBV12-3 or TRBV12-4 combines with J gene TRBJ2-2; D may be TRBD2 (5 bases). The CDR3 sequence is 13 residues long. V lost 6 bases and J lost 7, with 12 bases in between. The CDR3 is CASRRNGVGELFF. CDR3 sequence (DNA): TGTGCCAGCAGGCGAAACGGGGTCGGGGAGCTGTTTTTT.

This clonotype occurred a few times. The chain joins TRBV5-1 to TRBJ1-1; TRBD1 aligns across 7 bases. The J segment lost 3 bases and the V segment lost 4 bases, leaving 6 bases of the junction unmatched. The CDR3 is made up of 14 amino acids. Germline-derived CDR1 and CDR2 are SGHRS and YFSETQ. The CDR3 bases are TGCGCCAGCAGCCCCAGGGGGGACGACACTGAAGCTTTCTTT. Translation gives CASSPRGDDTEAFF.

The genes are TRBV5-1 and TRBJ1-2; TRBD1 might be the D (6 bases). Germline CDR1 reads SGHRS; CDR2 reads YFSETQ. Deletions cut 4 bases from V and 4 bases from J, with 14 bases between. This CDR3 is built from 14 residues. CDR3 amino acids: CASSTGTKVYGYTF. The CDR3 bases are TGCGCCAGCAGCACCGGGACAAAAGTCTATGGCTACACCTTC.

This clonotype was recorded at least ten times. J is TRBJ2-7 and V is TRBV19, with D unclear. The CDR3 is made up of 12 amino acids. Looked up from germline, CDR1 is LNHDA and CDR2 is SQIVND (reference sequence). Trimming left V 8 bases short and J 3 bases short, with 11 bases between. CDR3 sequence (DNA): TGTGCCAGTTTGGGCCCAAACTACGAGCAGTACTTC. Protein: CASLGPNYEQYF.

This chain uses TRBV5-1 with TRBJ1-2; D perhaps matches TRBD1 (5 bases). V lost 2 bases and J lost 2, with 13 bases in between. This CDR3 contains 15 residues. The V gene's germline CDR1 is SGHRS and CDR2 YFSETQ. The CDR3 DNA follows: TGCGCCAGCAGCTTCGGGGCAGGACTCAACTATGGCTACACCTTC. This sequence encodes CASSFGAGLNYGYTF.

This clonotype was seen ten or more times. The chain uses TRBV7-9 and TRBJ1-6, with D possibly matching TRBD1 (5 bases). Per the germline V gene, CDR1 is SEHNR and CDR2 is FQNEAQ (reference sequence). The CDR3 runs 15 residues. Trimming removed 4 bases from V and 0 bases from J, with 7 bases in between. CDR3 DNA: TGTGCCAGCAGCTGGGGCAGCTCCTATAATTCACCCCTCCACTTT. It yields the protein CASSWGSSYNSPLHF.

Only a few counts were recorded for this clonotype. The chain couples TRBV20-1 to TRBJ2-5; possible D gene TRBD1, 6 bases. The CDR3 sequence is 12 residues long. Germline assignment: CDR1 DFQATT and CDR2 SNEGSKA (reference sequence). V shed 3 bases and J shed 2 bases, with 7 bases lying between them. As DNA, the CDR3 is TGCAGTGCTAGCGGACAGCAAGAGACCCAGTACTTC. It specifies CSASGQQETQYF.

This clonotype was counted ten times or more. The V call is TRBV29-1, the J call TRBJ1-5; D unclear. The CDR3 loop spans 13 amino acids. Deletions cut 3 bases from V and 7 bases from J, with 13 bases between. Germline V gene data show CDR1 as SQVTM and CDR2 as ANQGSEA. The DNA of the CDR3 is TGCAGCGTTGAGAAGGAAATGGGCCAGCCCCAGCATTTT. Translating it yields CSVEKEMGQPQHF.

This clonotype was detected ten times or more. The chain is built from TRBV27 and TRBJ1-5; possible D gene TRBD1, 5 bases. The V and J ends lost 0 bases and 3 bases respectively, with 15 bases between them. There are 17 residues in the CDR3. From germline, CDR1 is MNHEY and CDR2 SMNVEV (reference sequence). The CDR3 DNA follows: TGTGCCAGCAGTTTATCGAGGGGTCAGGGTAACAATCAGCCCCAGCATTTT. Its protein is CASSLSRGQGNNQPQHF.

The sample holds many counts of this clonotype. The gene calls are TRBV4-1 and TRBJ1-1, with 8 positions matching TRBD1. The CDR3 sequence is 14 residues long. Germline CDR1 is MGHRA and CDR2 is YSYEKL. J lost 9 bases, V lost 1 base, and 7 bases had no gene match. CDR3 sequence: CASSQGQGTVQAFF. The DNA for the CDR3 is TGCGCCAGCAGCCAAGGACAGGGGACAGTCCAAGCTTTCTTT.

This clonotype was picked up many times. The V gene is TRBV3-1, the J gene TRBJ2-3, with TRBD1 matching 7 bases. Germline CDR1 and CDR2: LGHDT and YNNKEL (reference sequence). This CDR3 has 16 residues. V dropped 3 bases and J dropped 0; count of bases not matched to a gene: 6. The CDR3 protein is CASSQDLRGSTDTQYF. CDR3 DNA sequence: TGTGCCAGCAGCCAGGATCTCAGGGGGAGCACAGATACGCAGTATTTT.

The rearrangement joins TRBV30 to TRBJ1-1, with 7 positions matching TRBD1. Trimming cost V 1 base and J 0 bases; bases outside gene matches: 17. Per germline, CDR1 GTSNPN and CDR2 SVGIG (reference sequence). The CDR3 runs to 19 residues. CDR3 in amino acids: CAWSAEGAGILGMNTEAFF. Here the CDR3 DNA reads TGTGCCTGGAGTGCCGAGGGGGCAGGGATCCTGGGGATGAACACTGAAGCTTTCTTT.

This clonotype was detected only a few times. The J gene is TRBJ1-1, the V gene TRBV12-3 or TRBV12-4, with D tentatively TRBD1 (6 bases). The CDR3 has 15 residues. Trimming shortened V by 6 bases and J by 4 bases, and 18 bases separated the two germline ends. The CDR3 DNA is TGTGCCAGCAGCCCCAGACAGGTCTTCGGCACTGAAGCTTTCTTT. Its protein product is CASSPRQVFGTEAFF.

This clonotype came up many times. The rearrangement uses TRBV20-1 and TRBJ2-7; TRBD1 agrees at 7 bases. The CDR3 is 15 amino acids. Trimming removed 2 bases from V and 5 bases from J; junction bases left unmatched: 12. Germline V gene data show CDR1 as DFQATT and CDR2 as SNEGSKA (reference sequence). CDR3 bases: TGCAGTGCTAGACCTTCGACAGGGAGTCGGGACGAGCAGTACTTC. Translating gives CSARPSTGSRDEQYF.

This clonotype was detected many times. The chain joins TRBV20-1 to TRBJ2-3; unclear D gene. V was pared by 5 bases and J by 4 bases, with 7 bases between. This CDR3 comprises 11 residues. Germline CDR1 DFQATT, CDR2 SNEGSKA (reference sequence). CDR3 coding DNA: TGCAGTGCTTTGCACTCAGATACGCAGTATTTT. Translation gives CSALHSDTQYF.

This clonotype appeared many times. CDR3 nucleotide sequence: TGCGCCAGCAGCCTTGGGGGGCTCCTGAGCTCCTACGAGCAGTACTTC. This translates into CASSLGGLLSSYEQYF. The gene calls are TRBV5-1 and TRBJ2-7, with D tentatively TRBD1 or TRBD2 (6 bases each). Germline V CDR1 and CDR2: SGHRS, YFSETQ. This CDR3 is built from 16 residues. Trimming removed 4 bases from V and 0 bases from J, with 17 bases in between.

Comments on this clonotype: A read error is possible here, since a much larger clone lies one base away. The gene calls are TRBV6-4 and TRBJ2-2; 7 nucleotides match TRBD2. With 4 bases clipped from V and 2 bases from J, the junction kept 1 base outside the gene matches. Germline V gene lookup returns CDR1 MRHNA and CDR2 SNTAGT. The CDR3 is 14 amino acids. CDR3 coding DNA: TGTGCCAGCAGTGGACTAGCAAACACCGGGGAGCTGTTTTTT. Its protein is CASSGLANTGELFF.

Many counts were recorded for this clonotype. The V and J genes are TRBV5-1 and TRBJ1-4; D remains ambiguous. The germline V and J ends were trimmed by 1 base and 8 bases, with 12 bases remaining between them. This CDR3 is built from 14 residues. Germline lookup yields CDR1 SGHRS and CDR2 YFSETQ. The CDR3 DNA reads as TGCGCCAGCAGCTTGCTCCGGGCGGGAGAAAAACTGTTTTTT. It yields the protein CASSLLRAGEKLFF.

This clonotype was seen repeatedly, ten times or more. The chain is built from TRBV14 and TRBJ1-2; D call uncertain. V was trimmed by 4 bases and J by 3 bases, leaving 15 bases between them. Per germline, CDR1 SGHDN and CDR2 FVKESK. The CDR3 covers 15 residues. DNA of the CDR3: TGTGCCAGCAGCCGGGTCGCGGCGCGCCACTATGGCTACACCTTC. The encoded protein is CASSRVAARHYGYTF.

This clonotype was counted at least ten times. The CDR3 sequence is CASSQVGQGYEQYV. In DNA, the CDR3 is TGCGCCAGCAGCCAAGTGGGGCAGGGATACGAGCAGTACGTC. V and J are TRBV4-1 and TRBJ2-7, with a tentative D call TRBD1 (5 bases). Germline CDR1 and CDR2: MGHRA and YSYEKL. The CDR3 is 14 amino acids. V gave up 1 base and J gave up 4 bases, with 11 bases separating them.

This clonotype was seen at least ten times. The chain carries TRBV5-5 and TRBJ1-1, with 8 bases matching TRBD1. Germline V CDR1 and CDR2: SGHKS, YYEKEE (reference sequence). V lost 3 bases to trimming and J lost 4 bases; unmatched junction nucleotides: 2. The CDR3 runs to 13 residues. The CDR3: CASSSTGGTEAFF. The DNA for the CDR3 is TGTGCCAGCAGCTCAACAGGGGGCACTGAAGCTTTCTTT.

This clonotype was observed at least ten times. V usage is TRBV20-1 and J usage is TRBJ1-2; tentative D call: TRBD1 (6 bases). The V gene lost 6 bases and the J gene lost 0 bases, with 14 bases spanning the gap. The germline V gene has CDR1 DFQATT and CDR2 SNEGSKA (reference sequence). The CDR3 runs 14 residues. The CDR3, as DNA: TGCAGTGCGCCTACAGGGAGAGCTAACTATGGCTACACCTTC. Translation gives CSAPTGRANYGYTF.